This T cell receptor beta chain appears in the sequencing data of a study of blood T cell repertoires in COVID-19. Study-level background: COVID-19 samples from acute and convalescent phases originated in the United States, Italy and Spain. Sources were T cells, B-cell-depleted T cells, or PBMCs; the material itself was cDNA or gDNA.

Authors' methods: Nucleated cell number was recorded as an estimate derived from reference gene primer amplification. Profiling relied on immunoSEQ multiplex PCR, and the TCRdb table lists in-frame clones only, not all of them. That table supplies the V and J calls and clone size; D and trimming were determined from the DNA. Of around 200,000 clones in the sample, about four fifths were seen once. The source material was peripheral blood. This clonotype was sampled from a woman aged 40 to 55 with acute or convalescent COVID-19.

CDR3 protein: CASSLARSTDTQYF. The CDR3 DNA sequence: TGTGCCAGCAGCTTAGCGCGAAGCACAGATACGCAGTATTTT. V and J are TRBV7-2 and TRBJ2-3; D gene uncertain. CDR3 length equals 14 residues. Trimming cost V 0 bases and J 0 bases, with 4 bases left between them. Germline V CDR1 and CDR2: SGHTA, FQGNSA.